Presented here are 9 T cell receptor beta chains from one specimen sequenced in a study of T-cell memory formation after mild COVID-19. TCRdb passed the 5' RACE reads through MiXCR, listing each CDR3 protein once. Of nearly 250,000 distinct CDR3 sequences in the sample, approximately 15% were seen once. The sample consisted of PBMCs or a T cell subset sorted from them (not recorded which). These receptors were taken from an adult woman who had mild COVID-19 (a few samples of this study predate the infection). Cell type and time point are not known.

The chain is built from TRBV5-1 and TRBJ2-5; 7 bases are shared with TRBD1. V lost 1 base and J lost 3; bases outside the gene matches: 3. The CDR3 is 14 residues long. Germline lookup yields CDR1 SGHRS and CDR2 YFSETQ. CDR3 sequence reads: CASSLIQGKETQYF. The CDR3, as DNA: TGCGCCAGCAGCTTGATACAGGGGAAAGAGACCCAGTACTTC.

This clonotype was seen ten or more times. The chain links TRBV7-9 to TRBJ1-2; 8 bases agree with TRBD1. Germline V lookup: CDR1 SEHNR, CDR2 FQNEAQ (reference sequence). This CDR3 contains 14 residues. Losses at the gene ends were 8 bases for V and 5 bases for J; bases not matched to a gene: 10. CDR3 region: CASGPGQGKYGYTF. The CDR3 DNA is TGTGCCAGCGGACCAGGACAGGGAAAGTATGGCTACACCTTC.

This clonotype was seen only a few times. CDR3 DNA: TGTGCCAGCTCCTCCCGGACAGAGTACCAAGAGACCCAGTACTTC. Protein product: CASSSRTEYQETQYF. The V gene is TRBV6-2 or TRBV6-3, the J gene TRBJ2-5; a possible D gene is TRBD1 (6 bases). The germline V and J ends were trimmed by 8 bases and 0 bases, with 16 bases remaining between them. Germline CDR1 is MNHEY and CDR2 is SVGEGT. The CDR3 spans 15 residues.

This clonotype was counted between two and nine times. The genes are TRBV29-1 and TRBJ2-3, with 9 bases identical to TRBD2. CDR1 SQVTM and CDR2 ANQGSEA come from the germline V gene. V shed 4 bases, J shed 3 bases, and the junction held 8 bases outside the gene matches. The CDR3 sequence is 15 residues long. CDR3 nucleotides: TGCAGCGTTGTGATCCTTAGCGGGAGAACAGATACGCAGTATTTT. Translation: CSVVILSGRTDTQYF.

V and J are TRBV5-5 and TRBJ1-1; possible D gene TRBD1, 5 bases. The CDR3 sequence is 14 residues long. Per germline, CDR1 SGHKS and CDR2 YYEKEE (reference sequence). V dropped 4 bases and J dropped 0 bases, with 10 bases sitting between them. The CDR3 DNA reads TGTGCCAGCAGCCGATTACAGGTGAACACTGAAGCTTTCTTT. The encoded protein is CASSRLQVNTEAFF.

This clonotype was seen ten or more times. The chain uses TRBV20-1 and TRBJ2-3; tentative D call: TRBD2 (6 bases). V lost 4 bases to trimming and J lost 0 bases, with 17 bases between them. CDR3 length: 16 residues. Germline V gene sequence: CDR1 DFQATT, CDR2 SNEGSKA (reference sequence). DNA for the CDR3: TGCAGTGCTACCTCCCGGCGGGGAGGAAGCACAGATACGCAGTATTTT. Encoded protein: CSATSRRGGSTDTQYF.

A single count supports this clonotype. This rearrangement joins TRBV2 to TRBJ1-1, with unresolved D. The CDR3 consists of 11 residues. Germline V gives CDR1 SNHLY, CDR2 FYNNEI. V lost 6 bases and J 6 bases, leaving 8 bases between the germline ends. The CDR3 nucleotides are TGTGCCAGCAGGGCTTCGTCTGAAGCTTTCTTT. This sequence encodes CASRASSEAFF.

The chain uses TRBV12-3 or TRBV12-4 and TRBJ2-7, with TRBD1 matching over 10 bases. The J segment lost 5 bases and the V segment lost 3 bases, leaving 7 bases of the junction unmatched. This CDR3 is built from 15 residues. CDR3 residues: CASSLETGGKNEQYF. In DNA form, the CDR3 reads TGTGCCAGCAGTTTGGAGACAGGGGGCAAGAACGAGCAGTACTTC.

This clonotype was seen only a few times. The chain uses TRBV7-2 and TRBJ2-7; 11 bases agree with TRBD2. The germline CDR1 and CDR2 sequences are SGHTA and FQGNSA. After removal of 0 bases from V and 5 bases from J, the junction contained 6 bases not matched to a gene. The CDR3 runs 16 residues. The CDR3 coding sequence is TGTGCCAGCAGCTTAGCACACCTAGCGGGGGGCAACGAGCAGTACTTC. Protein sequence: CASSLAHLAGGNEQYF.